Below, 19 T cell receptor beta chains from the same sample are listed, as sequenced in a study of tumor-infiltrating lymphocytes in localized non-small cell lung cancer. Measured with immunoSEQ multiplex PCR; TCRdb has only the in-frame clones, and not every one. Of around 25,000 clones in the sample, approximately 59% were seen once. Specimen: lung tumor tissue. These receptors all come from a human donor with non-small cell lung cancer.

V and J are TRBV5-1 and TRBJ2-5, with TRBD2 matching 9 bases. The tail of the sequence fits TRBJ2-7 better, so the J call may be wrong. The CDR3 sequence is 17 residues long. Germline V gene lookup returns CDR1 SGHRS and CDR2 YFSETQ. The CDR3 protein is CASSFETSGWVAYEQYF. In DNA, the CDR3 is TGCGCCAGCAGCTTCGAGACTAGCGGATGGGTTGCCTACGAGCAGTACTTC.

The rearrangement joins TRBV10-3 to TRBJ2-7, with D tentatively TRBD1 (5 bases). CDR3 length: 13 residues. V dropped 0 bases and J dropped 4 bases, with 7 bases sitting between them. Germline lookup yields CDR1 ENHRY and CDR2 SYGVKD. Here the CDR3 reads CAISESGAYEQYF. CDR3 nucleotide sequence: TGTGCCATCAGTGAGTCAGGGGCTTACGAGCAGTACTTC.

This clone is termed medium-sized. The chain links TRBV19 to TRBJ1-5; D call uncertain. V was clipped by 2 bases and J by 16 bases, with 18 bases between them. From germline, CDR1 is LNHDA and CDR2 SQIVND (reference sequence). The CDR3 spans 13 residues. The CDR3 spells CASSISDPGHYHF. The CDR3 DNA reads TGTGCCAGTAGTATATCCGACCCTGGGCACTACCATTTT. The variable domain in full, with the rest retrieved from reference TRBV19 and TRBJ1-5, is DGGITQSPKYLFRKEGQNVTLSCEQNLNHDAMYWYRQDPGQGLRLIYYSQIVNDFQKGDIAEGYSVSREKKESFPLTVTSAQKNPTAFYLCASSISDPGHYHFGDGTRLSIL.

This rearrangement joins TRBV2 to TRBJ1-1; D gene ambiguous. CDR3 length: 15 residues. CDR1 is SNHLY and CDR2 is FYNNEI in the germline V gene. V was pared by 6 bases and J by 0 bases, with 14 bases between. The CDR3 protein is CASSAQLLMNTEAFF. The CDR3 coding sequence is TGTGCCAGCAGCGCACAGCTGCTGATGAACACTGAAGCTTTCTTT.

The V and J genes are TRBV6-1 and TRBJ1-4; no definite D call. The V gene lost 2 bases and the J gene lost 0 bases, with 10 bases spanning the gap. Germline V CDR1 and CDR2: MNHNS, SASEGT. The length of the CDR3 is 16 residues. This chain's CDR3 is CASSEMDRSTNEKLFF. CDR3 DNA sequence: TGTGCCAGCAGTGAAATGGACCGCTCAACTAATGAAAAACTGTTTTTT.

The chain couples TRBV5-6 to TRBJ1-1; D is unclear. The germline V gene encodes CDR1 SGHDT and CDR2 YYEEEE. CDR3 length: 12 amino acids. V dropped 0 bases and J dropped 4 bases, with 4 bases sitting between them. This chain's CDR3 is CASSLDSTEAFF. DNA of the CDR3: TGTGCCAGCAGCTTGGACAGCACTGAAGCTTTCTTT.

The gene calls are TRBV5-1 and TRBJ1-2; the match to TRBD1 covers 8 bases. J lost 9 bases, V lost 5 bases, and 6 bases had no gene match. The length of the CDR3 is 12 residues. Germline-derived CDR1 and CDR2 are SGHRS and YFSETQ. CDR3 coding DNA: TGCGCCAGCAGACCCGGACAGGGAAGCTACACCTTC. Its translation: CASRPGQGSYTF.

The CDR3, as DNA: TGTGCCAGCAGTGGAGGTCCCGGGACAGGATTGGGAACCTTC. It specifies CASSGGPGTGLGTF. This chain joins TRBV2 and TRBJ1-2; TRBD1 agrees at 8 bases. This CDR3 has 14 amino acids. V lost 4 bases to trimming and J lost 14 bases; unmatched junction nucleotides: 15. Per germline, CDR1 SNHLY and CDR2 FYNNEI.

The rearrangement joins TRBV5-4 to TRBJ2-3; weak D call: TRBD2 (7 bases). The CDR3 is 15 amino acids. In germline, CDR1 is SGHNT, CDR2 YYREEE (reference sequence). Trimming removed 2 bases from V and 7 bases from J, with 17 bases in between. CDR3 nucleotide sequence: TGTGCCAGCAGCTTTGGGGGGGCCACTGGAAATACGCAGTATTTT. This gives the protein CASSFGGATGNTQYF.

The rearrangement joins TRBV6-5 to TRBJ2-2; D not resolved. V lost 0 bases to trimming and J lost 6 bases, with 11 bases between them. CDR3 length equals 15 residues. The germline CDR1 and CDR2 sequences are MNHEY and SVGAGI. DNA for the CDR3: TGTGCCAGCAGTTACTCGAGCTTGTCGGCCGGGGAGCTGTTTTTT. As protein: CASSYSSLSAGELFF.

V usage is TRBV9 and J usage is TRBJ2-5, with TRBD1 as a possible D gene (6 bases). Deletions cut 3 bases from V and 5 bases from J, with 20 bases between. The CDR3 is 16 amino acids. Germline assignment: CDR1 SGDLS and CDR2 YYNGEE. Here the CDR3 reads CASSETPGAVFETQYF. The CDR3 nucleotides read TGTGCCAGCAGCGAGACCCCAGGGGCGGTGTTTGAGACCCAGTACTTC.

The chain recombines TRBV19 with TRBJ1-1; 11 bases align to TRBD1. Germline V gives CDR1 LNHDA, CDR2 SQIVND (reference sequence). The V gene end was trimmed by 7 bases and the J gene end by 2 bases; junction bases not matched to a gene: 6. The CDR3 is 15 amino acids. The CDR3 loop reads CASKWDRGINTEAFF. The CDR3 DNA is TGTGCCAGTAAATGGGACAGGGGGATTAACACTGAAGCTTTCTTT.

The chain's CDR3 is CASSRKGANYGYTF. The CDR3 bases are TGTGCCAGCAGCAGGAAGGGGGCTAACTATGGCTACACCTTC. This sequence joins TRBV21-1 and TRBJ1-2; the D call of TRBD1 is as the table states it, not checked on the DNA. TRBV21-1 is reported as a pseudogene. The CDR3 spans 14 residues.

The J gene is TRBJ2-3, the V gene TRBV10-1, with a weak D call TRBD2 (8 bases). V was cut by 6 bases and J by 9 bases, with 16 bases left in between. Germline V lookup: CDR1 WNHNN, CDR2 SYGVQD (reference sequence). The CDR3 length is 13 residues. As DNA, the CDR3 is TGCGCCAGCAGCCAGGGGGTAGCGGGGACGCAGTATTTT. This sequence encodes CASSQGVAGTQYF.

This clone was detected a few times. The chain combines TRBV9 with TRBJ2-3; TRBD2 matches 7 bases. The V gene's germline CDR1 is SGDLS and CDR2 YYNGEE. The CDR3 contains 15 residues. Losses at the gene ends were 0 bases for V and 1 base for J; bases not matched to a gene: 2. CDR3 sequence reads: CASSVGTSGTDTQYF. DNA of the CDR3: TGTGCCAGCAGCGTAGGTACTAGCGGCACAGATACGCAGTATTTT.

The chain uses TRBV4-1 and TRBJ2-3; the match to TRBD2 covers 10 bases. This CDR3 comprises 18 residues. Trimming at V came to 3 bases and at J to 4 bases, leaving 13 bases not matched to a gene. Germline loops: CDR1 MGHRA, CDR2 YSYEKL. The DNA of the CDR3 is TGCGCCAGCAGCCAGGCCGAAGCTAGCGGGAGCATAGCAGATACGCAGTATTTT. Its translation is CASSQAEASGSIADTQYF.

The table lists this clone with a few counts. The chain is built from TRBV9 and TRBJ2-1, with D perhaps TRBD1 or TRBD2 (5 bases each). Germline CDR1 is SGDLS and CDR2 is YYNGEE. This CDR3 is 16 amino acids long. V gave up 0 bases and J gave up 4 bases, with 14 bases separating them. CDR3: CASSVEWAGGYNEQFF. The CDR3 DNA is TGTGCCAGCAGCGTAGAGTGGGCTGGGGGTTACAATGAGCAGTTCTTC. Full variable domain (remainder filled in from reference TRBV9 and TRBJ2-1): DSGVTQTPKHLITATGQRVTLRCSPRSGDLSVYWYQQSLDQGLQFLIQYYNGEERAKGNILERFSAQQFPDLHSELNLSSLELGDSALYFCASSVEWAGGYNEQFFGPGTRLTVL.

The chain recombines TRBV6-1 with TRBJ2-5; D may be TRBD2 (6 bases). V was pared by 4 bases and J by 4 bases, with 16 bases between. This CDR3 is 15 amino acids long. Germline-derived CDR1 and CDR2 are MNHNS and SASEGT. CDR3 amino acids: CASSVEGGIGETQYF. The CDR3 DNA is TGTGCCAGCAGTGTTGAGGGCGGGATCGGAGAGACCCAGTACTTC.

The genes are TRBV18 and TRBJ2-7; no definite D call. The V end was cut by 0 bases, the J end by 1 base, with 10 bases between. Germline values: CDR1 KGHSH, CDR2 LQKENI. This CDR3 has 15 amino acids. This CDR3 reads CASSPPSRPSYEQYF. The CDR3 DNA follows: TGTGCCAGCTCACCACCGTCCAGGCCATCCTACGAGCAGTACTTC.